The present T cell receptor (beta chain) was sequenced within a study of technical replicates of blood from several donors (dated by TCRdb to the late 2010s). Library construction relied on the immunoSEQ multiplex PCR assay. Here the immuneACCESS table is served through TCRdb, limited to in-frame sequences with V and J called. Missing clones are a known gap in these copies; in checked studies unresolved V genes cover under half, and the rest lacks a known reason. Across this sample there are about 79,000 clones, with 80% to 95% seen only once. About 0.4% of the sample belongs to the ten largest clones. The germline V gene encodes CDR1 MRHNA and CDR2 SNTAGT. V drops 3 bases and J drops 6 bases, leaving 9 bases in between. The CDR3, cysteine through phenylalanine, is 13 amino acids long. The read is trimmed to its CDR3 DNA, 39 bases read in frame from base 1. Worth noting for this clone: It lacks a known antigen. Per-base quality was not reported, and no clone a single base away is much larger than it.

The sequence is built from TRBV6-4 and TRBJ1-5, with an unclear D gene assignment. Sequenced input: T cells isolated from PBMCs. The sequence came from a human donor in good health. Some clones in this sample may be carry-over from other donors' samples. The CDR3 region has the sequence CASSELGGQPQHF. The sequenced DNA: TGTGCCAGCAGTGAACTCGGTGGTCAGCCCCAGCATTTT.